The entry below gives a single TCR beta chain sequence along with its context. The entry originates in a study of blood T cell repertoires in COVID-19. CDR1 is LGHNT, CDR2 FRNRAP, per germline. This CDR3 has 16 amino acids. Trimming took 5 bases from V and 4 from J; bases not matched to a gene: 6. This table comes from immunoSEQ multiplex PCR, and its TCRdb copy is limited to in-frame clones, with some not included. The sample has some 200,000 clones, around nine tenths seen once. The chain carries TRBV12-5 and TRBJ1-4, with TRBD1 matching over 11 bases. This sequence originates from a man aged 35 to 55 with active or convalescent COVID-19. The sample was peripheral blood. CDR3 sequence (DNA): TGTGCTAGTGGTCCCGGACAGGGGGCCGGTAATGAAAAACTGTTTTTT. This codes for CASGPGQGAGNEKLFF. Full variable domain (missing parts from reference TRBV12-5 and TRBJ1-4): DARVTQTPRHKVTEMGQEVTMRCQPILGHNTVFWYRQTMMQGLELLAYFRNRAPLDDSGMPKDRFSAEMPDATLATLKIQPSEPRDSAVYFCASGPGQGAGNEKLFFGSGTQLSVL.